The T cell receptor beta chain under discussion was sequenced for a study of blood T cell repertoires in COVID-19. Study-level background: The United States, Italy and Spain were the sources of the acute and convalescent COVID-19 samples. Nucleic acid was either cDNA or gDNA, and it came from T cells, B-cell-depleted T cells, or PBMCs.

Original data processing: Amplified reference gene primers provided the basis for estimating nucleated cell counts. TCRdb keeps only in-frame clones here, not all; method: immunoSEQ multiplex PCR. V, J and clone size were drawn from that table, and D and trimming were deduced from the DNA. The data show about 120,000 clones, approximately 78% seen once. Germline assignment: CDR1 LNHDA and CDR2 SQIVND (reference sequence). The CDR3 has 14 residues. V shed 9 bases, J shed 5 bases, and the junction held 5 bases outside the gene matches. The rearrangement uses TRBV19 and TRBJ2-2, with 11 bases lining up with TRBD1. The source of this sequence is a man aged 70-80 years with acute or convalescent COVID-19. Material: peripheral blood. The CDR3 is CASQGTGGTGELFF. The CDR3 DNA is TGTGCCAGCCAAGGGACAGGGGGGACCGGGGAGCTGTTTTTT.